These 18 T cell receptor beta chains originate from one sample sequenced in a study of T cells in Graves' hyperthyroidism and ophthalmopathy. Regions amplified from RNA transcripts were the TCR beta CDR3 regions. TCR CDR3 underwent first-round RT-PCR with the HTBI primer set. TCRdb called the multiplex PCR reads again in MiXCR, with one record for every CDR3 protein. Seen here are about 350,000 distinct CDR3 sequences, approximately 17% observed once, and the top ten hold about a third. Sample: blood. These receptors were collected from a young woman with Graves' hyperthyroidism that later progressed to Graves' ophthalmopathy.

J is TRBJ2-7 and V is TRBV3-1; 12 nucleotides agree with TRBD1. Germline assignment: CDR1 LGHDT and CDR2 YNNKEL (reference sequence). The CDR3 consists of 18 residues. V lost 0 bases to trimming and J lost 5 bases; unmatched junction nucleotides: 11. CDR3: CASSQEAVSGTGGNEQYF. In DNA, the CDR3 is TGTGCCAGCAGCCAAGAGGCGGTGTCGGGGACAGGGGGCAACGAGCAGTACTTC.

This clonotype was picked up many times. The chain uses TRBV27 and TRBJ2-1, with TRBD1 matching 9 bases. Germline V gene lookup returns CDR1 MNHEY and CDR2 SMNVEV (reference sequence). CDR3 length: 16 residues. The ends lost 2 bases at V and 5 bases at J; junction bases unmatched: 7. The CDR3 loop is CASSLKGQGFNNEQFF. The CDR3 nucleotides read TGTGCCAGCAGTTTAAAGGGACAGGGTTTCAACAATGAGCAGTTCTTC.

Remarks on this clonotype: Because it lacks the conserved phenylalanine or tryptophan at the end, this CDR3 is likely a read error. The chain has TRBV4-1 and TRBJ2-1; possibly TRBD1 for D (6 bases). The CDR3 has 15 residues. Germline V gives CDR1 MGHRA, CDR2 YSYEKL. Trimming removed 4 bases at V and 3 bases at J, with 13 bases between. CDR3 residues: CASSRQDRDYNEQFL. The CDR3 DNA sequence: TGCGCCAGCAGCCGACAGGACAGAGACTACAATGAGCAGTTCCTC.

This clonotype was observed at least ten times. V usage is TRBV11-2 and J usage is TRBJ1-1, with D maybe TRBD1 (6 bases). V lost 5 bases, J lost 1 base, and 17 bases lay in between. There are 16 residues in the CDR3. The germline V gene has CDR1 SGHAT and CDR2 FQNNGV. CDR3 region: CASSRGGGRRNTEAFF. The CDR3 region has the DNA TGTGCCAGCAGCCGCGGAGGGGGGCGTCGGAACACTGAAGCTTTCTTT.

This clonotype was seen a handful of times. This chain uses TRBV19 with TRBJ2-1; 12 positions agree with TRBD2. With V trimmed by 9 bases and J by 9 bases, 6 bases remained unmatched. This CDR3 has 13 amino acids. Per germline, CDR1 LNHDA and CDR2 SQIVND (reference sequence). For the CDR3, the DNA is TGTGCCAGCCGACTAGCGGGAGTAAGTGAGCAGTTCTTC. Protein sequence: CASRLAGVSEQFF.

The table lists this clonotype with a few counts. The CDR3 sequence is CSARGGTGDYEQYF. Written as DNA, the CDR3 is TGCAGTGCTCGGGGAGGGACAGGAGATTACGAGCAGTACTTC. The J gene is TRBJ2-7, the V gene TRBV20-1, with TRBD1 as a possible D gene (8 bases). Germline CDR1 reads DFQATT; CDR2 reads SNEGSKA (reference sequence). The CDR3 is 14 residues long. With 5 bases removed from V and 4 bases from J, the gap between germline ends came to 18 bases.

The table lists this clonotype with many counts. The J gene is TRBJ2-5, the V gene TRBV5-8, with D maybe TRBD2 (6 bases). V lost 4 bases and J 7 bases, leaving 26 bases between the germline ends. CDR1 is SGHTS, CDR2 YDEGEE, per germline. The length of the CDR3 is 17 residues. The DNA for the CDR3 is TGTGCCAGCAGCCCCTTTGGTGGGGGGACGACAATTACGACCCAGTACTTC. Its translation is CASSPFGGGTTITTQYF. The whole variable domain, filled in from reference TRBV5-8 and TRBJ2-5, reads EAGVTQSPTHLIKTRGQQATLRCSPISGHTSVYWYQQALGLGLQFLLWYDEGEERNRGNFPPRFSGRQFPNYSSELNVNALELEDSALYLCASSPFGGGTTITTQYFGPGTRLLVL.

In its sample, this clonotype was seen many times. The chain carries TRBV27 and TRBJ2-7; 8 positions match TRBD2. V trimming: 4 bases; J trimming: 1 base; junction bases outside the gene matches: 9. Germline CDR1 MNHEY, CDR2 SMNVEV (reference sequence). The CDR3 contains 16 residues. The CDR3 sequence: CASSSALAGRSYEQYF. CDR3 in DNA: TGTGCCAGCAGTTCCGCCTTAGCGGGAAGGTCCTACGAGCAGTACTTC.

The sample holds a few counts of this clonotype. The rearrangement joins TRBV7-2 to TRBJ2-7; 9 bases fit TRBD2. The CDR3 contains 15 residues. Germline V gene lookup returns CDR1 SGHTA and CDR2 FQGNSA. J lost 6 bases, V lost 5 bases, and 11 bases had no gene match. The CDR3: CASSRRRSGGLEQYF. The CDR3 DNA reads TGTGCCAGCAGCCGCCGAAGGAGCGGGGGGCTCGAGCAGTACTTC.

This clonotype was counted many times. This chain links TRBV20-1 with TRBJ1-2; 11 bases map to TRBD1. The junction had 5 bases not matched to a gene; V was cut back by 3 bases and J by 8 bases. There are 13 residues in the CDR3. The germline V gene encodes CDR1 DFQATT and CDR2 SNEGSKA (reference sequence). The CDR3: CSASRTGGRGYTF. CDR3 nucleotide sequence: TGCAGTGCTAGTAGGACAGGGGGCCGCGGCTACACCTTC.

In the case of this clonotype: This may arise from a read error, as a much more abundant clone is one base away. The CDR3 sequence: CSSSQAGTRDNEQFF. CDR3 in DNA: TGTTCCAGCAGTCAAGCGGGAACTAGGGACAATGAGCAGTTCTTC. The chain has TRBV12-3 or TRBV12-4 and TRBJ2-1, with TRBD2 matching over 7 bases. The CDR3 is 15 residues long.

The chain employs TRBV20-1 and TRBJ1-5; D may be TRBD1 (6 bases). V was shortened by 2 bases and J by 3 bases, with 11 bases between the two germline ends. CDR1 and CDR2 from the germline V gene are DFQATT and SNEGSKA (reference sequence). CDR3 length: 14 residues. The CDR3 sequence is CSARKQGVNQPQHF. CDR3 bases: TGCAGTGCTAGAAAACAGGGAGTCAATCAGCCCCAGCATTTT.

This clonotype occurred many times. The V and J genes are TRBV6-1 and TRBJ2-3, with TRBD1 identical over 10 bases. V lost 5 bases to trimming and J lost 9 bases; unmatched junction nucleotides: 11. CDR3 size: 15 residues. Germline V gene lookup returns CDR1 MNHNS and CDR2 SASEGT. Here the CDR3 reads CASSSPGQGLVTQYF. The CDR3 bases are TGTGCCAGCAGTTCCCCGGGACAGGGGTTAGTGACGCAGTATTTT.

This clonotype came up a few times. The V call is TRBV2, the J call TRBJ2-7; 7 bases are a match to TRBD1. This CDR3 has 12 residues. Trimming at V came to 7 bases and at J to 4 bases, leaving 4 bases not matched to a gene. In germline, CDR1 is SNHLY, CDR2 FYNNEI. The CDR3 DNA sequence: TGTGCCAGCAAATTACAGGGGTACGAGCAGTACTTC. Residues: CASKLQGYEQYF.

A note on this clonotype: It may be a read error: a sequence one base away is much more abundant. V usage is TRBV28 and J usage is TRBJ1-5; D unclear. Germline loops: CDR1 MDHEN, CDR2 SYDVKM. The CDR3 length is 17 residues. This CDR3 is CAGSSLLAADSNQPQHF. In DNA form, the CDR3 reads TGTGCCGGCAGTTCCCTCTTAGCCGCAGATAGCAATCAGCCCCAGCATTTT.

This clonotype was found many times. The genes are TRBV10-3 and TRBJ2-2; tentative D call: TRBD1 (5 bases). Germline loops: CDR1 ENHRY, CDR2 SYGVKD. The CDR3 is 18 residues long. Between the trimmed V and J ends, which lost 8 bases and 0 bases, there was a span of 22 bases. CDR3: CAISLDIASAANTGELFF. The DNA of the CDR3 is TGTGCCATCTCCTTGGACATCGCGTCGGCAGCGAACACCGGGGAGCTGTTTTTT.

This clonotype was found a few times. This chain uses TRBV15 with TRBJ2-2, with D possibly matching TRBD2 (5 bases). This CDR3 comprises 14 residues. V lost 3 bases and J lost 4, with 9 bases in between. Germline values: CDR1 LNHNV, CDR2 YYDKDF (reference sequence). The CDR3, as DNA: TGTGCCACCAGCAGGGGAGTACCCACCGGGGAGCTGTTTTTT. Protein sequence: CATSRGVPTGELFF.

The chain has TRBV6-1 and TRBJ1-1, with D unresolved. With 2 bases removed from V and 4 bases from J, the gap between germline ends came to 8 bases. This CDR3 spans 13 amino acids. Germline V lookup: CDR1 MNHNS, CDR2 SASEGT. The CDR3 region is CASSEWHPTEAFF. The CDR3 DNA reads as TGTGCCAGCAGTGAATGGCACCCCACTGAAGCTTTCTTT.